This TCR beta chain originates from a study of patients and donors after allogeneic stem cell transplantation. The germline V and J ends were trimmed by 4 bases and 13 bases, with 17 bases remaining between them. CDR3 length: 13 residues. Germline V CDR1 and CDR2: LGHDT, YNNKEL (reference sequence). One entry per CDR3 protein, called by TCRdb with MiXCR from the RT-PCR reads. The profile shows roughly 200,000 distinct CDR3 sequences, more than 35% of them singletons. The clonotype was recovered from a human donor who was either an allogeneic HSCT recipient or a stem cell or donor lymphocyte infusion donor (not recorded which). It is not recorded whose cells these are; they may come from a transplant donor. The V and J genes are TRBV3-1 and TRBJ2-1, with TRBD2 as a possible D gene (5 bases). Sequenced sample: blood, either unsorted or a sorted T cell fraction (not recorded which). CDR3 in DNA: TGTGCCAGCAGCCTCAAGTCGGGAACGGCTCAGTTCTTC. Translating it yields CASSLKSGTAQFF.